The entry that follows covers one TCR beta chain sequence. The data were taken from a study of blood T cell repertoires in COVID-19. Looking at the study overall: Acute and convalescent COVID-19 specimens originated in the United States, Italy and Spain. From T cells, B-cell-depleted T cells, or PBMCs came the material, which was cDNA or gDNA.

The V end lost 3 bases, the J end lost 2 bases, and 3 bases lay between the germline ends. Germline CDR1 SGHTS, CDR2 YDEGEE. This CDR3 spans 11 amino acids. In the original processing: For nucleated cells, counts were estimated from reference gene primer amplification. Method: immunoSEQ multiplex PCR; TCRdb's copy keeps in-frame clones and lacks some. The DNA was the basis for D and trimming; V, J and clone size are from that table. The profile shows about 140,000 clones, 80% to 85% of them singletons. The receptor was derived from a human donor in a cohort sampled during active COVID-19. The V call is TRBV5-8, the J call TRBJ2-7; unclear D gene. Specimen: peripheral blood. CDR3 sequence reads: CASSSAYEQYF. For the CDR3, the DNA is TGTGCCAGCAGCTCTGCCTACGAGCAGTACTTC.